The present TCR beta chain was sequenced within a study of regulatory T cells in long-lasting Graves disease. Arm-PCR of CDR3 regions and iRepertoire HTBI primers were used to build TCR beta libraries. TCRdb reprocessed the multiplex PCR reads with MiXCR, giving one entry per CDR3 protein. The sample has 400,000 to 500,000 distinct CDR3 sequences, about 22% seen once. Per germline, CDR1 LNHNV and CDR2 YYDKDF (reference sequence). Trimming cost V 5 bases and J 4 bases; bases outside gene matches: 9. The CDR3 consists of 15 residues. As to time point: persistent/refractory GD, antithyroid drugs over 5 years with positive TRAb. Generation of the TCR library employed RNA extracted from PBMCs. This clonotype was observed at least ten times.

This chain links TRBV15 with TRBJ2-7; 9 bases align to TRBD1. The material was peripheral blood mononuclear cells (PBMCs), obtained when the disease was refractory, from a patient treated with antithyroid drugs. The clonotype comes from a female donor with Graves disease. CDR3 residues: CATSATGGYSYEQYF. CDR3 sequence (DNA): TGTGCCACCAGCGCTACAGGGGGCTATTCGTACGAGCAGTACTTC.